A selection of T cell receptor beta chains follows, all from one sample in a study of identical twins. Via MiXCR, TCRdb re-called the 5' RACE reads, giving one row per CDR3 protein. The sample contains 640,000 or so distinct CDR3 sequences, 6% to 6.5% of which appear only once. Sequenced input: naive T cells sorted from blood. These receptors came from a man aged 18 to 35 in good health. Both conserved end residues are part of each CDR3. The D gene is left open where the match is weak. Size is omitted from some rows. Given values are once, few, many or a class for expanded clones.

d_call: .; j_call: TRBJ2-1; v_call: TRBV6-5; clone_size: many; cdr3_nt: TGTGCCAGCAGTTACTCGGAGTGGGTCGATGAGCAGTTCTTC; cdr3_aa: CASSYSEWVDEQFF
d_call: .; j_call: TRBJ1-1; v_call: TRBV14; clone_size: many; cdr3_nt: TGTGCCAGCAGCCGCTACACTGAAGCTTTCTTT; cdr3_aa: CASSRYTEAFF
d_call: .; j_call: TRBJ2-4; v_call: TRBV29-1; clone_size: many; cdr3_nt: TGCAGCGTTGGGGTTTTAGGTACCAAAAACATTCAGTACTTC; cdr3_aa: CSVGVLGTKNIQYF
d_call: .; j_call: TRBJ2-3; v_call: TRBV5-1; clone_size: many; cdr3_nt: TGCGCCAGCAGCTCACGCGGGGGCTTCACAGATACGCAGTATTTT; cdr3_aa: CASSSRGGFTDTQYF
d_call: .; j_call: TRBJ2-4; v_call: TRBV7-8; clone_size: many; cdr3_nt: TGTGCCAGCAGCTTAGGAGCTGGCAGGGAACGGGCCAAAAACATTCAGTACTTC; cdr3_aa: CASSLGAGRERAKNIQYF
d_call: TRBD2; j_call: TRBJ2-1; v_call: TRBV7-2; clone_size: many; cdr3_nt: TGTGCCAGCAGCCCAAATCGTGTCCTAGCGGGCTACAATGAGCAGTTCTTC; cdr3_aa: CASSPNRVLAGYNEQFF
d_call: .; j_call: TRBJ2-5; v_call: TRBV12-3/TRBV12-4; clone_size: many; cdr3_nt: TGTGCCAGCAGCCGACTGCCACAAGAGACCCAGTACTTC; cdr3_aa: CASSRLPQETQYF
d_call: TRBD2; j_call: TRBJ2-1; v_call: TRBV5-1; clone_size: many; cdr3_nt: TGCGCCAGCAGCAGAGGTCCTTCGGGACTAGCGGGAGGAAATGAGCAGTTCTTC; cdr3_aa: CASSRGPSGLAGGNEQFF
d_call: .; j_call: TRBJ2-2; v_call: TRBV20-1; clone_size: many; cdr3_nt: TGCAGTGCTGCAGAGAGACAACGGCCCGGGGAGCTGTTTTTT; cdr3_aa: CSAAERQRPGELFF
d_call: .; j_call: TRBJ2-5; v_call: TRBV12-3/TRBV12-4; clone_size: many; cdr3_nt: TGTGCCAGCAGTTTTGGACTTAGGCACATCCAAGAGACCCAGTACTTC; cdr3_aa: CASSFGLRHIQETQYF
d_call: .; j_call: TRBJ1-5; v_call: TRBV7-6; clone_size: few; cdr3_nt: TGTGCCAGCAGCGGAACAGGTCCAGGGGAGCCCCAGCATTTT; cdr3_aa: CASSGTGPGEPQHF
d_call: .; j_call: TRBJ2-2; v_call: TRBV5-1; clone_size: .; cdr3_nt: TGCGCCAGCACGGCTTCTATCCCTCGGACCGGGGAGCTGTTTTTT; cdr3_aa: CASTASIPRTGELFF
d_call: TRBD1; j_call: TRBJ1-2; v_call: TRBV11-3; clone_size: many; cdr3_nt: TGTGCCAGCAGCTCCAAGGGGGGGGGACAGGGGGTTAGCTATGGCTACACCTTC; cdr3_aa: CASSSKGGGQGVSYGYTF
d_call: .; j_call: TRBJ2-2; v_call: TRBV4-1; clone_size: .; cdr3_nt: TGCGCCAGCAGCCTAGAGGGGTGGGGGAACACCGGGGAGCTGTTTTTT; cdr3_aa: CASSLEGWGNTGELFF
d_call: .; j_call: TRBJ2-1; v_call: TRBV20-1; clone_size: many; cdr3_nt: TGCAGTGCCCTACGGGAGAGTGAGCAGTTCTTC; cdr3_aa: CSALRESEQFF
d_call: .; j_call: TRBJ1-1; v_call: TRBV20-1; clone_size: few; cdr3_nt: TGCAGTGCTAGAGATAGACTGGCGAACACTGAAGCTTTCTTT; cdr3_aa: CSARDRLANTEAFF
d_call: .; j_call: TRBJ1-2; v_call: TRBV20-1; clone_size: many; cdr3_nt: TGCAGTGCTAGAGATCGAACAGGGTTACTCTATGGCTACACCTTC; cdr3_aa: CSARDRTGLLYGYTF
d_call: .; j_call: TRBJ1-1; v_call: TRBV29-1; clone_size: many; cdr3_nt: TGCAGCGTTGAGGTAGGGAGCACTGAAGCTTTCTTT; cdr3_aa: CSVEVGSTEAFF
d_call: .; j_call: TRBJ2-3; v_call: TRBV20-1; clone_size: many; cdr3_nt: TGCAGTGCTAGAGAAGGGGCTCCAGATACGCAGTATTTT; cdr3_aa: CSAREGAPDTQYF
d_call: .; j_call: TRBJ2-1; v_call: TRBV12-3/TRBV12-4; clone_size: many; cdr3_nt: TGTGCCAGCAGTTCCCCTCTAGCATATGAGCAGTTCTTC; cdr3_aa: CASSSPLAYEQFF
d_call: TRBD1; j_call: TRBJ1-5; v_call: TRBV7-9; clone_size: few; cdr3_nt: TGTGCCAGCAGCTTATCGGGACAGGGGTTGATTGAGCCCCAGCATTTT; cdr3_aa: CASSLSGQGLIEPQHF
d_call: .; j_call: TRBJ2-7; v_call: TRBV4-3; clone_size: many; cdr3_nt: TGCGCCAGCAGCAAACAGTCCCCGGGTCCCTACGAGCAGTACTTC; cdr3_aa: CASSKQSPGPYEQYF
d_call: TRBD1; j_call: TRBJ1-6; v_call: TRBV5-1; clone_size: many; cdr3_nt: TGCGCCAGCAGCTTGGGGCCCGGGACAGGGTTCTCACCCCTCCACTTT; cdr3_aa: CASSLGPGTGFSPLHF
d_call: .; j_call: TRBJ2-3; v_call: TRBV7-2; clone_size: many; cdr3_nt: TGTGCCAGCAACGAGCGGGGCACAGATACGCAGTATTTT; cdr3_aa: CASNERGTDTQYF
d_call: TRBD1; j_call: TRBJ2-3; v_call: TRBV5-1; clone_size: .; cdr3_nt: TGCGCCAGCAGCTTGGGTCCGGGACAGGGCACAGATACGCAGTATTTT; cdr3_aa: CASSLGPGQGTDTQYF
d_call: TRBD2; j_call: TRBJ2-5; v_call: TRBV5-6; clone_size: many; cdr3_nt: TGTGCCAGCAACCTAAGCGGGAGGCAAATATCAGAGACCCAGTACTTC; cdr3_aa: CASNLSGRQISETQYF
d_call: TRBD1; j_call: TRBJ2-1; v_call: TRBV9; clone_size: .; cdr3_nt: TGTGCCAGCAGCCCTCGGGACAGGTCCTACAATGAGCAGTTCTTC; cdr3_aa: CASSPRDRSYNEQFF
d_call: .; j_call: TRBJ1-5; v_call: TRBV5-1; clone_size: few; cdr3_nt: TGCGCCAGCAGCCCACAGGATTTCGGTCAGCCCCAGCATTTT; cdr3_aa: CASSPQDFGQPQHF
d_call: .; j_call: TRBJ1-1; v_call: TRBV29-1; clone_size: many; cdr3_nt: TGCAGCGTTGTATCACGCTATGAAGCTTTCTTT; cdr3_aa: CSVVSRYEAFF
d_call: TRBD1; j_call: TRBJ2-5; v_call: TRBV24-1; clone_size: few; cdr3_nt: TGTGCCACCAGTGAACCGGACAGGGGAGGAGGAGAGACCCAGTACTTC; cdr3_aa: CATSEPDRGGGETQYF
d_call: .; j_call: TRBJ2-3; v_call: TRBV27; clone_size: .; cdr3_nt: TGTGCCAGCAGTACCACGGGTCTACGTCGGGCAGATACGCAGTATTTT; cdr3_aa: CASSTTGLRRADTQYF
d_call: .; j_call: TRBJ2-2; v_call: TRBV5-1; clone_size: .; cdr3_nt: TGCGCCAGCAGCAAGACCGGGTACACCGGGGAGCTGTTTTTT; cdr3_aa: CASSKTGYTGELFF
d_call: .; j_call: TRBJ2-7; v_call: TRBV6-5; clone_size: many; cdr3_nt: TGTGCCAGCAGTTCGGGCAGCCCCTACGAGCAGTACTTC; cdr3_aa: CASSSGSPYEQYF
d_call: .; j_call: TRBJ2-1; v_call: TRBV9; clone_size: few; cdr3_nt: TGTGCCAGCAGCGTGGTCGGAGGACTATACAATGAGCAGTTCTTC; cdr3_aa: CASSVVGGLYNEQFF
d_call: .; j_call: TRBJ2-4; v_call: TRBV29-1; clone_size: many; cdr3_nt: TGCAGCGTTGCCCCAAATGGGGGGCAGGACATTCAGTACTTC; cdr3_aa: CSVAPNGGQDIQYF
d_call: .; j_call: TRBJ2-1; v_call: TRBV7-9; clone_size: .; cdr3_nt: TGTGCCAGCAGCTTACCCGGGACTGCGAACTCCTACAATGAGCAGTTCTTC; cdr3_aa: CASSLPGTANSYNEQFF
d_call: .; j_call: TRBJ2-1; v_call: TRBV7-9; clone_size: many; cdr3_nt: TGTGCCAGCAGCTCCCCGCGAGCCTACAATGAGCAGTTCTTC; cdr3_aa: CASSSPRAYNEQFF
d_call: TRBD2; j_call: TRBJ2-7; v_call: TRBV30; clone_size: .; cdr3_nt: TGTGCCTGGAGTCGGGGACTAGCGGGAGATGAGCAGTACTTC; cdr3_aa: CAWSRGLAGDEQYF
d_call: TRBD2; j_call: TRBJ2-1; v_call: TRBV6-4; clone_size: many; cdr3_nt: TGTGCCAGCAGTGTTGCTAGCGGGATCGGGAATGAGCAGTTCTTC; cdr3_aa: CASSVASGIGNEQFF
d_call: .; j_call: TRBJ2-7; v_call: TRBV12-3/TRBV12-4; clone_size: few; cdr3_nt: TGTGCCAGCAGGAGGACAGTTTCCTACGAGCAGTACTTC; cdr3_aa: CASRRTVSYEQYF
d_call: .; j_call: TRBJ2-7; v_call: TRBV2; clone_size: .; cdr3_nt: TGTGCCAGCAGTCCAGAAACCGTAACCGCCTACGAGCAGTACTTC; cdr3_aa: CASSPETVTAYEQYF
d_call: TRBD2; j_call: TRBJ2-3; v_call: TRBV29-1; clone_size: .; cdr3_nt: TGCAGCGTTGAAGATCTTCTAGCGGGGGTTAATACGCAGTATTTT; cdr3_aa: CSVEDLLAGVNTQYF
d_call: .; j_call: TRBJ2-3; v_call: TRBV12-3/TRBV12-4; clone_size: many; cdr3_nt: TGTGCCAGCAGGACCTACCAGGGGGGTAGGGGAGATACGCAGTATTTT; cdr3_aa: CASRTYQGGRGDTQYF
d_call: .; j_call: TRBJ1-5; v_call: TRBV7-9; clone_size: .; cdr3_nt: TGTGCCAGCAGCAAGTGGCCCAATCAGCCCCAGCATTTT; cdr3_aa: CASSKWPNQPQHF
d_call: TRBD2; j_call: TRBJ2-3; v_call: TRBV25-1; clone_size: many; cdr3_nt: TGTGCCATCTTTCCGGGACTAGCAAGAGATACGCAGTATTTT; cdr3_aa: CAIFPGLARDTQYF
d_call: .; j_call: TRBJ2-3; v_call: TRBV3-1; clone_size: .; cdr3_nt: TGTGCCAGCAGCCAGGTTCGGGGATACACAGATACGCAGTATTTT; cdr3_aa: CASSQVRGYTDTQYF
d_call: .; j_call: TRBJ2-2; v_call: TRBV12-5; clone_size: .; cdr3_nt: TGTGCTAGTGGTTTGGTCCTGGACTCGAACACCGGGGAGCTGTTTTTT; cdr3_aa: CASGLVLDSNTGELFF
d_call: TRBD2; j_call: TRBJ2-3; v_call: TRBV15; clone_size: many; cdr3_nt: TGTGCCACCAGCTACCTACTAGCGGAGTTTTCCACAGATACGCAGTATTTT; cdr3_aa: CATSYLLAEFSTDTQYF
d_call: .; j_call: TRBJ2-2; v_call: TRBV6-5; clone_size: few; cdr3_nt: TGTGCCAGCAGTTACGCGAGGGGGAGGGTAGCGACCGGGGAGCTGTTTTTT; cdr3_aa: CASSYARGRVATGELFF
d_call: .; j_call: TRBJ2-1; v_call: TRBV12-3/TRBV12-4; clone_size: many; cdr3_nt: TGTGCCAGCACCCTACTTACCTACAATGAGCAGTTCTTC; cdr3_aa: CASTLLTYNEQFF
d_call: .; j_call: TRBJ1-1; v_call: TRBV7-2; clone_size: .; cdr3_nt: TGTGCCAGCAATAAGGCGGGGGGGCAGACTGAAGCTTTCTTT; cdr3_aa: CASNKAGGQTEAFF
d_call: TRBD2; j_call: TRBJ2-1; v_call: TRBV4-2; clone_size: few; cdr3_nt: TGTGCCAGCAGCCAAGATCCCCCGCGGCTAGCGGGCGGCACCGCTTACAATGAGCAGTTCTTC; cdr3_aa: CASSQDPPRLAGGTAYNEQFF
d_call: .; j_call: TRBJ1-5; v_call: TRBV10-2; clone_size: many; cdr3_nt: TGCGCCAGCAGTGAGTGGGGGAGCGCATCCCTAAATCAGCCCCAGCATTTT; cdr3_aa: CASSEWGSASLNQPQHF
d_call: .; j_call: TRBJ2-2; v_call: TRBV6-4; clone_size: many; cdr3_nt: TGTGCCAGCAGTGTCGAACCGTACGGGGAGCTGTTTTTT; cdr3_aa: CASSVEPYGELFF
d_call: .; j_call: TRBJ1-5; v_call: TRBV12-3/TRBV12-4; clone_size: many; cdr3_nt: TGTGCCAGCAGTTTAGCCAGCGGTCAGCCCCAGCATTTT; cdr3_aa: CASSLASGQPQHF
d_call: .; j_call: TRBJ1-1; v_call: TRBV6-6; clone_size: .; cdr3_nt: TGTGCCAGCAGTTACCGGGAGGCTTTCTTT; cdr3_aa: CASSYREAFF
d_call: .; j_call: TRBJ1-5; v_call: TRBV7-8; clone_size: .; cdr3_nt: TGTGCCAGCAGCTTAGTCTCACCGAATCAGCCCCAGCATTTT; cdr3_aa: CASSLVSPNQPQHF
d_call: TRBD2; j_call: TRBJ2-1; v_call: TRBV18; clone_size: few; cdr3_nt: TGTGCCAGCTCACTAGTCGGAGGTAGCGGGAGGTCCTACAATGAGCAGTTCTTC; cdr3_aa: CASSLVGGSGRSYNEQFF
d_call: .; j_call: TRBJ2-2; v_call: TRBV6-2/TRBV6-3; clone_size: few; cdr3_nt: TGTGCCAGCAGTTATCGGAGTACCGGGGAGCTGTTTTTT; cdr3_aa: CASSYRSTGELFF
d_call: .; j_call: TRBJ2-1; v_call: TRBV12-3/TRBV12-4; clone_size: many; cdr3_nt: TGTGCCAGCAGCAGACTAGGTGGGCAGTTCTTC; cdr3_aa: CASSRLGGQFF